Detailed here is one T cell receptor beta chain. The sample belongs to a study of shared clonotypes between healthy human individuals. Unsorted PBMC DNA sequencing spanned ten immunoSEQ deep assay plates. Assay used: immunoSEQ multiplex PCR; TCRdb lists only in-frame clones, some missing. The sample includes around 440,000 clones, around 77% seen only once; the top ten take around 12%. CDR3 length equals 14 residues. V dropped 0 bases and J dropped 3; count of bases not matched to a gene: 1. Germline V lookup: CDR1 MNHNY, CDR2 SVGAGI (reference sequence). The genes are TRBV6-6 and TRBJ1-2; 7 nucleotides match TRBD1. Sequencing was carried out using PBMCs. The sequence derives from a woman aged 40-49 years in good health. Some clones in this sample may be carry-over from other donors' samples. The CDR3 is CASSYSGTDYGYTF. CDR3 nucleotide sequence: TGTGCCAGCAGTTACTCAGGGACAGACTATGGCTACACCTTC.